This is a list of T cell receptor beta chains from one sample in a study of OX40 agonist ivuxolimab in advanced cancers. The table came from immunoSEQ multiplex PCR; TCRdb's copy has only in-frame clones and leaves some out. The sample records 80,000 to 95,000 clones, around four fifths being singletons. The source was CD4+ or CD8+ T cells sorted from blood, collected in a trial of the OX40 agonist ivuxolimab. The receptors stem from an adult with an advanced solid tumor such as melanoma, head and neck, liver or kidney cancer. Both conserved end residues are part of each CDR3. A D gene is named only where the DNA matches it firmly. Some rows mark clone size as missing; the rest say once, few, many or name a class of expanded clone.

CDR3: CSVRSASNTGELFF
DNA: TGCAGCGTTCGGTCTGCTTCGAACACCGGGGAGCTGTTTTTT
size: .
J: TRBJ2-2
D: .
V: TRBV29-1

CDR3: CASSETVTTIFNEKLFF
DNA: TGTGCCAGCAGTGAAACGGTGACCACTATATTTAATGAAAAACTGTTTTTT
size: .
J: TRBJ1-4
D: .
V: TRBV6-1

CDR3: CSVEDAGGTGNTIYF
DNA: TGCAGCGTTGAAGACGCTGGGGGGACTGGAAACACCATATATTTT
size: .
J: TRBJ1-3
D: .
V: TRBV29-1

CDR3: CASGQRRGDSSGNTIYF
DNA: TGTGCTAGTGGTCAGCGTCGAGGAGATAGCTCTGGAAACACCATATATTTT
size: once
J: TRBJ1-3
D: .
V: TRBV12-5

CDR3: CASSEGIGNTEAFF
DNA: TGTGCCAGCAGTGAAGGGATTGGAAACACTGAAGCTTTCTTT
size: .
J: TRBJ1-1
D: .
V: TRBV2

CDR3: CASIGTGAKNRNTGELFF
DNA: TGTGCCAGCATCGGGACAGGTGCTAAGAATAGGAACACCGGGGAGCTGTTTTTT
size: .
J: TRBJ2-2
D: TRBD1
V: TRBV28

CDR3: CASSRWGLAGAGANVLTF
DNA: TGTGCCAGCAGCCGGTGGGGACTAGCGGGAGCTGGGGCCAACGTCCTGACTTTC
size: .
J: TRBJ2-6
D: TRBD2
V: TRBV14

CDR3: CASSILAGGSDTQYF
DNA: TGTGCCAGCAGTATACTAGCGGGGGGCTCAGATACGCAGTATTTT
size: .
J: TRBJ2-3
D: TRBD2
V: TRBV28

CDR3: CASSLESLRETQYF
DNA: TGTGCCAGCAGTTTAGAAAGCCTCCGAGAGACCCAGTACTTC
size: .
J: TRBJ2-5
D: .
V: TRBV28

CDR3: CASSPPGHRITEAFF
DNA: TGTGCCAGCTCACCACCTGGCCACCGTATCACTGAAGCTTTCTTT
size: .
J: TRBJ1-1
D: .
V: TRBV18

CDR3: CASSYVPQTYNEQFF
DNA: TGTGCCAGCAGTTACGTCCCACAAACCTACAATGAGCAGTTCTTC
size: .
J: TRBJ2-1
D: .
V: TRBV6-5

CDR3: CASSSRDSATGELFF
DNA: TGTGCCAGCTCATCCCGGGACAGTGCCACCGGGGAGCTGTTTTTT
size: .
J: TRBJ2-2
D: TRBD1
V: TRBV18

CDR3: CASSLQGYEQYF
DNA: TGCGCCAGCAGCTTACAAGGCTACGAGCAGTACTTC
size: .
J: TRBJ2-7
D: .
V: TRBV5-1

CDR3: CASSPLRVVPGELFF
DNA: TGCGCCAGCAGCCCTCTCAGGGTAGTACCGGGGGAGCTGTTTTTT
size: .
J: TRBJ2-2
D: .
V: TRBV4-3

CDR3: CASSPGGPSGDRPYF
DNA: TGTGCCAGCAGCCCGGGGGGGCCTAGCGGGGACCGCCCGTACTTC
size: .
J: TRBJ2-5
D: TRBD2
V: TRBV5-4

CDR3: CASSPWASSSYNEQFF
DNA: TGTGCCAGCAGCCCCTGGGCGTCAAGCTCCTACAATGAGCAGTTCTTC
size: .
J: TRBJ2-1
D: .
V: TRBV11-2

CDR3: CASSPSQETQYF
DNA: TGTGCCAGCTCGCCCAGTCAAGAGACCCAGTACTTC
size: .
J: TRBJ2-5
D: .
V: TRBV5-4

CDR3: CAWSAKGLADYNEQFF
DNA: TGTGCCTGGAGTGCTAAAGGGCTAGCGGATTACAATGAGCAGTTCTTC
size: .
J: TRBJ2-1
D: TRBD2
V: TRBV30

CDR3: CASSLVSGGGREQYF
DNA: TGTGCCAGCAGTTTAGTAAGCGGGGGGGGTCGTGAGCAGTACTTC
size: .
J: TRBJ2-7
D: TRBD2
V: TRBV28

CDR3: CASSLGEQGEAFF
DNA: TGCGCCAGCAGCTTGGGGGAACAGGGAGAAGCTTTCTTT
size: few
J: TRBJ1-1
D: .
V: TRBV5-1

CDR3: CASRRAGVRGEKLFF
DNA: TGTGCCAGCAGGAGGGCGGGGGTCCGGGGCGAAAAACTGTTTTTT
size: once
J: TRBJ1-4
D: .
V: TRBV28

CDR3: CASSLGQGHNQPQHF
DNA: TGTGCCAGCAGCTTGGGGCAGGGTCACAATCAGCCCCAGCATTTT
size: .
J: TRBJ1-5
D: .
V: TRBV5-5

CDR3: CASSFSQENEKLFF
DNA: TGTGCCAGCAGCTTTTCACAGGAGAATGAAAAACTGTTTTTT
size: .
J: TRBJ1-4
D: .
V: TRBV5-4

CDR3: CASSLREGTRQETQYF
DNA: TGTGCCAGCAGTTTGAGAGAGGGGACCCGACAAGAGACCCAGTACTTC
size: .
J: TRBJ2-5
D: .
V: TRBV28

CDR3: CASSLGPRRNQETQYF
DNA: TGTGCCAGCAGCTTAGGTCCTAGGAGGAACCAAGAGACCCAGTACTTC
size: .
J: TRBJ2-5
D: .
V: TRBV7-2

CDR3: CSASQVYGYTF
DNA: TGCAGTGCCAGTCAGGTCTATGGCTACACCTTC
size: .
J: TRBJ1-2
D: .
V: TRBV20-1

CDR3: CASSLRYGKNTEAFF
DNA: TGTGCCAGCAGTTTAAGATACGGGAAAAACACTGAAGCTTTCTTT
size: .
J: TRBJ1-1
D: .
V: TRBV28

CDR3: CASSLDRGRNTIYF
DNA: TGTGCCAGCAGTTTAGACAGGGGGCGGAACACCATATATTTT
size: .
J: TRBJ1-3
D: TRBD1
V: TRBV28

CDR3: CASKLGQGGYEQYF
DNA: TGTGCCAGCAAGCTTGGACAGGGGGGATACGAGCAGTACTTC
size: .
J: TRBJ2-7
D: TRBD1
V: TRBV6-5

CDR3: CASSLEGTGLETQYF
DNA: TGCGCCAGCAGCTTGGAGGGGACAGGGTTAGAGACCCAGTACTTC
size: once
J: TRBJ2-5
D: TRBD1
V: TRBV5-1

CDR3: CASSYPAVRDSPLHF
DNA: TGTGCCAGCAGTTACCCCGCGGTTCGGGATTCACCCCTCCACTTT
size: .
J: TRBJ1-6
D: .
V: TRBV6-6

CDR3: CASSLQGMELYF
DNA: TGTGCCAGCAGTCTACAGGGAATGGAGTTGTACTTC
size: .
J: TRBJ2-7
D: .
V: TRBV6-1

CDR3: CASSIATARSSYNSPLHF
DNA: TGTGCCAGTAGTATAGCTACGGCGCGGAGCTCCTATAATTCACCCCTCCACTTT
size: .
J: TRBJ1-6
D: .
V: TRBV19

CDR3: CASTSIQGGNTEAFF
DNA: TGTGCCAGCACCTCGATACAGGGAGGGAACACTGAAGCTTTCTTT
size: .
J: TRBJ1-1
D: .
V: TRBV5-6

CDR3: CASGHPQGRYTGELFF
DNA: TGCGCCAGCGGCCACCCTCAGGGGCGATACACCGGGGAGCTGTTTTTT
size: .
J: TRBJ2-2
D: .
V: TRBV4-1

CDR3: CASRDGTGGGETQYF
DNA: TGTGCCAGCAGAGACGGGACAGGGGGAGGAGAGACCCAGTACTTC
size: .
J: TRBJ2-5
D: TRBD1
V: TRBV6-5

CDR3: CASSSLAGGPDTQYF
DNA: TGCGCCAGCAGTTCGCTAGCGGGGGGGCCAGATACGCAGTATTTT
size: .
J: TRBJ2-3
D: TRBD2
V: TRBV10-1

CDR3: CASSLGIANEKLFF
DNA: TGTGCCAGCAGCTTAGGCATTGCCAATGAAAAACTGTTTTTT
size: once
J: TRBJ1-4
D: .
V: TRBV7-2

CDR3: CASSSGGTSGGNTIYF
DNA: TGCGCCAGCAGCTCTGGGGGCACCTCTGGAGGAAACACCATATATTTT
size: .
J: TRBJ1-3
D: .
V: TRBV5-1

CDR3: CASSQPGDRSYEQYF
DNA: TGTGCCAGCAGCCAGCCCGGGGACCGCTCCTACGAGCAGTACTTC
size: few
J: TRBJ2-7
D: .
V: TRBV5-4

CDR3: CASSVFGNSNQPQHF
DNA: TGTGCCAGCAGTGTTTTCGGAAATAGCAATCAGCCCCAGCATTTT
size: .
J: TRBJ1-5
D: .
V: TRBV6-1

CDR3: CASSLTKAGTQYF
DNA: TGTGCCAGCAGCCTTACCAAGGCAGGTACGCAGTATTTT
size: .
J: TRBJ2-3
D: .
V: TRBV28

CDR3: CASSGTGGGQPQHF
DNA: TGTGCCAGCAGCGGAACAGGGGGAGGTCAGCCCCAGCATTTT
size: .
J: TRBJ1-5
D: TRBD1
V: TRBV5-4

CDR3: CASSDATGDPSGYTF
DNA: TGTGCCAGCAGTGACGCGACAGGGGACCCCTCTGGCTACACCTTC
size: few
J: TRBJ1-2
D: TRBD1
V: TRBV2

CDR3: CASSPGQGAEQGYTF
DNA: TGTGCCAGCAGCCCGGGACAGGGGGCCGAACAAGGCTACACCTTC
size: .
J: TRBJ1-2
D: TRBD1
V: TRBV6-6

CDR3: CAWGQYRGRTDTQYF
DNA: TGTGCCTGGGGCCAATACAGGGGTCGCACAGATACGCAGTATTTT
size: .
J: TRBJ2-3
D: TRBD1
V: TRBV30

CDR3: CASSPGQPATQYF
DNA: TGTGCCAGCAGCCCGGGACAGCCAGCGACCCAGTACTTC
size: .
J: TRBJ2-5
D: TRBD1
V: TRBV28

CDR3: CASSRPSSYNEQFF
DNA: TGCGCCAGCAGCCGTCCGAGCTCCTACAATGAGCAGTTCTTC
size: .
J: TRBJ2-1
D: .
V: TRBV5-1

CDR3: CAISESSGGRHEQFF
DNA: TGTGCCATCAGTGAGTCGTCGGGGGGGCGCCATGAGCAGTTCTTC
size: .
J: TRBJ2-1
D: TRBD2
V: TRBV10-3

CDR3: CASSMQGLTQYF
DNA: TGTGCCAGTAGTATGCAGGGGCTTACGCAGTATTTT
size: .
J: TRBJ2-3
D: .
V: TRBV19

CDR3: CATSVKPGTGYEKLFF
DNA: TGTGCCACCTCCGTAAAACCCGGGACAGGGTATGAAAAACTGTTTTTT
size: .
J: TRBJ1-4
D: TRBD1
V: TRBV27

CDR3: CASSSDYNSPLHF
DNA: TGTGCCAGCAGCTCGGACTATAATTCACCCCTCCACTTT
size: .
J: TRBJ1-6
D: .
V: TRBV7-6

CDR3: CATTRGRGWGNTIYF
DNA: TGTGCCACCACCCGGGGCAGGGGGTGGGGAAACACCATATATTTT
size: .
J: TRBJ1-3
D: TRBD1
V: TRBV6-4